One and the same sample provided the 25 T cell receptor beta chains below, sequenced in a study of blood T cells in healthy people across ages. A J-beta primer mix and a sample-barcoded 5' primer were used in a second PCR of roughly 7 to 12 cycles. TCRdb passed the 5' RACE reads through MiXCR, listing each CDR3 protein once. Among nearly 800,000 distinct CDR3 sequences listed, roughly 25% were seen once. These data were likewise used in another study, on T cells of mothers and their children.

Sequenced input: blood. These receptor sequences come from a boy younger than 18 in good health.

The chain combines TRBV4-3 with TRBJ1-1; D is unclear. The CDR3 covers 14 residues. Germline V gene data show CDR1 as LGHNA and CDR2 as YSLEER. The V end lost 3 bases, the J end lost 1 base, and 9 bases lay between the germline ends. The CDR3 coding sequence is TGCGCCAGCAGCCAGGCATTGTGGAACACTGAAGCTTTCTTT. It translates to CASSQALWNTEAFF.

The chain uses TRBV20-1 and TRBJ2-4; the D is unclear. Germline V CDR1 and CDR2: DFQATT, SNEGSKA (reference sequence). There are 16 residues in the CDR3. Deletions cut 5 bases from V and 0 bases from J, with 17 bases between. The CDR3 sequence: CSAPPLTELAKNIQYF. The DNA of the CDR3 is TGCAGTGCTCCCCCCCTCACGGAGCTAGCCAAAAACATTCAGTACTTC.

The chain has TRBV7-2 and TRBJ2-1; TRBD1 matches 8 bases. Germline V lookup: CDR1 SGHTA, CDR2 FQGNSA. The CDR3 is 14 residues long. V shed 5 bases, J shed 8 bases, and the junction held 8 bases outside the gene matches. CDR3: CASSPRTGRYEQFF. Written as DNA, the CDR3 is TGTGCCAGCAGCCCGCGGACAGGGCGGTATGAGCAGTTCTTC.

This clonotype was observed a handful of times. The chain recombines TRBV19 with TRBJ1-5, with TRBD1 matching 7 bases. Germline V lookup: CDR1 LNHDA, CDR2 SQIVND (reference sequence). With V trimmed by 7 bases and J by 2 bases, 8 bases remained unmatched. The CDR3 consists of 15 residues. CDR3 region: CASTLKGAGNQPQHF. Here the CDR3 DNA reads TGTGCCAGTACCCTGAAGGGGGCAGGCAATCAGCCCCAGCATTTT.

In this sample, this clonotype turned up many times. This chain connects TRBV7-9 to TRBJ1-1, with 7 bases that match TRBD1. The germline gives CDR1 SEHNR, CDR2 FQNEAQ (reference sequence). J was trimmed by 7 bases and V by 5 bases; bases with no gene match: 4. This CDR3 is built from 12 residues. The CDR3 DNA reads TGTGCCAGCAGCCCTACAGGGGTTGAAGCTTTCTTT. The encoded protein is CASSPTGVEAFF.

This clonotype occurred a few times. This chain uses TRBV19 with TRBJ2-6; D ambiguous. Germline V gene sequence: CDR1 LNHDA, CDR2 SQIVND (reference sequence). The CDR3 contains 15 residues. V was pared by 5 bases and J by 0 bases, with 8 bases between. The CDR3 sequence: CASSVQSSGANVLTF. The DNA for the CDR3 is TGTGCCAGTAGTGTACAGAGCTCTGGGGCCAACGTCCTGACTTTC.

The CDR3 DNA reads TGTGCCATAGGTGGTGAGGCCAAAAACATTCAGTACTTC. Its protein product is CAIGGEAKNIQYF. This chain links TRBV7-2 with TRBJ2-4, with D unresolved. CDR3 length equals 13 residues. Germline-derived CDR1 and CDR2 are SGHTA and FQGNSA. Trimming cost V 10 bases and J 1 base, with 11 bases left between them.

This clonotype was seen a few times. The CDR3 nucleotides are TGTGCCAGCTCCGGGGAGGGGGGGCGCAAGAGGCAGTACTTC. This translates into CASSGEGGRKRQYF. The rearrangement joins TRBV27 to TRBJ2-5; D is perhaps TRBD2 (7 bases). Looked up from germline, CDR1 is MNHEY and CDR2 is SMNVEV (reference sequence). This CDR3 is 14 amino acids long. The germline V and J ends were trimmed by 8 bases and 11 bases, with 24 bases remaining between them.

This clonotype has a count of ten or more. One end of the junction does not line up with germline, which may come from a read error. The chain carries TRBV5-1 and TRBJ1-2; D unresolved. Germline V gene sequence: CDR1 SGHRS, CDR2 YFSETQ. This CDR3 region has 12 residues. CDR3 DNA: TGTGCCAGCAGCTTAGAGGGCTATGGCTACACCTTC. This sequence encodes CASSLEGYGYTF. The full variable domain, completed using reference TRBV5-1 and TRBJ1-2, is KAGVTQTPRYLIKTRGQQVTLSCSPISGHRSVSWYQQTPGQGLQFLFEYFSETQRNKGNFPGRFSGRQFSNSRSEMNVSTLELGDSALYLCASSLEGYGYTFGSGTRLTVV.

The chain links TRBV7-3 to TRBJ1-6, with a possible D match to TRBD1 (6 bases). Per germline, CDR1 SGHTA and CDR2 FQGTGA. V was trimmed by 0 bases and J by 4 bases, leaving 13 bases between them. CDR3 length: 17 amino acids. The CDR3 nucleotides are TGTGCCAGCAGCTTAACCGACCCGGGACAATATAATTCACCCCTCCACTTT. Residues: CASSLTDPGQYNSPLHF. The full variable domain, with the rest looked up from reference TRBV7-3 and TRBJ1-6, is GAGVSQTPSNKVTEKGKYVELRCDPISGHTALYWYRQSLGQGPEFLIYFQGTGAADDSGLPNDRFFAVRPEGSVSTLKIQRTERGDSAVYLCASSLTDPGQYNSPLHFGNGTRLTVT.

Written as DNA, the CDR3 is TGCGCCAGCAGCCAGGGGACTATTCCAGATACGCAGTATTTT. Its translation is CASSQGTIPDTQYF. The J gene is TRBJ2-3, the V gene TRBV5-1; TRBD2 might be the D (7 bases). V shed 4 bases and J shed 4 bases, with 13 bases lying between them. Germline V gene data show CDR1 as SGHRS and CDR2 as YFSETQ. CDR3 length equals 14 residues.

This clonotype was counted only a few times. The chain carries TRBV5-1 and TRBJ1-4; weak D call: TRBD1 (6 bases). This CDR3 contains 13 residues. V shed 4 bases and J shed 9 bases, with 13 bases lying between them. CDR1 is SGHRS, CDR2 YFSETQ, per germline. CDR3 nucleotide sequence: TGCGCCAGCAGCCCTCCAGGGGCTCAAAAACTGTTTTTT. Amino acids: CASSPPGAQKLFF.

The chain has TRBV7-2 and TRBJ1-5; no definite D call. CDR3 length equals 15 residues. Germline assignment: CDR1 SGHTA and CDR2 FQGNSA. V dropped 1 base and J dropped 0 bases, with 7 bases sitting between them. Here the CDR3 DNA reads TGTGCCAGCAGCTTAGAATATAGTAGCAATCAGCCCCAGCATTTT. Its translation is CASSLEYSSNQPQHF.

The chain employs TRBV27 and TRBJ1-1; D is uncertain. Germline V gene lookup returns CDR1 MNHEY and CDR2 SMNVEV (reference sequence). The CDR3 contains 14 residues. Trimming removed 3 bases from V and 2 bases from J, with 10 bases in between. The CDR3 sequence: CASSLSTYNTEAFF. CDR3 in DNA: TGTGCCAGCAGTTTGAGTACATATAACACTGAAGCTTTCTTT.

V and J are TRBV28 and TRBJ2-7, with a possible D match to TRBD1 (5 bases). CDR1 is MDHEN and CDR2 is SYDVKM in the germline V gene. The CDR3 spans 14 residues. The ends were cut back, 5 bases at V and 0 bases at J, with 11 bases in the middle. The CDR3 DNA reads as TGTGCCAGCAGTCCCAGACAGAGCTCCTACGAGCAGTACTTC. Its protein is CASSPRQSSYEQYF.

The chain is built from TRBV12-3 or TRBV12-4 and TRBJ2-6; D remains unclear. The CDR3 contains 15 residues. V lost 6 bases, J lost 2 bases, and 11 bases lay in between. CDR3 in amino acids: CASSQSPPGANVLTF. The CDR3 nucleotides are TGTGCCAGCAGCCAGAGCCCCCCTGGGGCCAACGTCCTGACTTTC.

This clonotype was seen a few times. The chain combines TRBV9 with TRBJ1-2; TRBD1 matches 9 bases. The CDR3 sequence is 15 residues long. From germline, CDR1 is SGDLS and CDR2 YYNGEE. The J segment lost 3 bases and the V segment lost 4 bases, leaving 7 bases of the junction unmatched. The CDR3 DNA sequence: TGTGCCAGCAGCCCGCTTTGGACAGGGGACTATGGCTACACCTTC. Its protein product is CASSPLWTGDYGYTF.

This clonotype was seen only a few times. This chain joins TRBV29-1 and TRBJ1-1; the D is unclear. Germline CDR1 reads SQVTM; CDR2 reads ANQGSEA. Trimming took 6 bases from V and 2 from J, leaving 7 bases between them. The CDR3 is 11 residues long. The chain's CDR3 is CSVRENTEAFF. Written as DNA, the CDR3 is TGCAGCGTGAGGGAAAACACTGAAGCTTTCTTT.

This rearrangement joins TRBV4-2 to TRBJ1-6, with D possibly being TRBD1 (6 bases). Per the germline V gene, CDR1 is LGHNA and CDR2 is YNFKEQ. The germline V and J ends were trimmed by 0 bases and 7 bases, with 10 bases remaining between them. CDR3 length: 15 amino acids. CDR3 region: CASSQDPRGNSPLHF. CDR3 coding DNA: TGTGCCAGCAGCCAAGATCCCAGGGGCAATTCACCCCTCCACTTT.

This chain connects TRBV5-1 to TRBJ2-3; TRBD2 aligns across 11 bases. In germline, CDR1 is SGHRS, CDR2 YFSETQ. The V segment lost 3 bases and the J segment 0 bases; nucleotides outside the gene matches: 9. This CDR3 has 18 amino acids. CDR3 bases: TGCGCCAGCAGCTCCGGATACCGACTAGCGGGAAGCACAGATACGCAGTATTTT. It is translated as CASSSGYRLAGSTDTQYF. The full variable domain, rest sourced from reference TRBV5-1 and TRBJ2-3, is KAGVTQTPRYLIKTRGQQVTLSCSPISGHRSVSWYQQTPGQGLQFLFEYFSETQRNKGNFPGRFSGRQFSNSRSEMNVSTLELGDSALYLCASSSGYRLAGSTDTQYFGPGTRLTVL.

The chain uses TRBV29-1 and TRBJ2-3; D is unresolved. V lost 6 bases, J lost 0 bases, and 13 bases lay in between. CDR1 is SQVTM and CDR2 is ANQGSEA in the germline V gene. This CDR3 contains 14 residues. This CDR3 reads CSVSPGSSTDTQYF. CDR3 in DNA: TGCAGCGTGTCGCCAGGATCTAGCACAGATACGCAGTATTTT.

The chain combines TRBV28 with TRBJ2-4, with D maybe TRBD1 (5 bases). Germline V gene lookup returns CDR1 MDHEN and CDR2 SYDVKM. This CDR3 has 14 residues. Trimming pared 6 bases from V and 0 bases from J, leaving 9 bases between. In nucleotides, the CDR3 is TGTGCCAGCAGACGACAGATAGCCAAAAACATTCAGTACTTC. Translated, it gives CASRRQIAKNIQYF.

CDR3 residues: CASSSTGALSGANVLTF. The CDR3 region has the DNA TGTGCCAGCAGCTCGACAGGGGCTCTCTCTGGGGCCAACGTCCTGACTTTC. This rearrangement joins TRBV7-2 to TRBJ2-6; 8 bases line up with TRBD1. CDR3 length: 17 residues. The germline CDR1 and CDR2 sequences are SGHTA and FQGNSA. The V gene end was trimmed by 4 bases and the J gene end by 0 bases; junction bases not matched to a gene: 5.

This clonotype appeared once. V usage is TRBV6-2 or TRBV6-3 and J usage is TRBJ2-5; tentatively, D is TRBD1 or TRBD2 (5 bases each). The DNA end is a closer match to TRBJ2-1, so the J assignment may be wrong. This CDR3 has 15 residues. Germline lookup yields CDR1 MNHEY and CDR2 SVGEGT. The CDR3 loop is CASSYVDGADNEQFF. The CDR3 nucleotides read TGTGCCAGCAGTTACGTAGACGGGGCCGACAATGAGCAGTTCTTC.

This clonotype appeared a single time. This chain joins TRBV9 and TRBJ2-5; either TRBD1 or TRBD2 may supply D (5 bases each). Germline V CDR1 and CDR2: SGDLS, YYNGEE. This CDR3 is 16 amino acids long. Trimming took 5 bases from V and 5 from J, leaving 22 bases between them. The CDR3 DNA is TGTGCCAGCAGTAACCCGGGGTCCGGGGACCCGGAGACCCAGTACTTC. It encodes CASSNPGSGDPETQYF. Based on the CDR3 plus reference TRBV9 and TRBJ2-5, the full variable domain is DSGVTQTPKHLITATGQRVTLRCSPRSGDLSVYWYQQSLDQGLQFLIQYYNGEERAKGNILERFSAQQFPDLHSELNLSSLELGDSALYFCASSNPGSGDPETQYFGPGTRLLVL.